Given below is one T cell receptor beta chain in context. The data were obtained in a study of blood T cell repertoires in COVID-19. Clones were read by immunoSEQ multiplex PCR, and TCRdb kept only the in-frame ones, dropping some. The sample contains some 410,000 clones, 88% of which appear only once. The CDR3 has 17 amino acids. The germline CDR1 and CDR2 sequences are SEHNR and FQNEAQ (reference sequence). V gave up 5 bases and J gave up 8 bases; unmatched junction bases: 14. This receptor was identified in a woman in her 30s with acute COVID-19. The rearrangement joins TRBV7-9 to TRBJ1-3; 11 bases are a match to TRBD1. Sequencing input: PBMCs or T cells enriched from blood (not recorded which). CDR3 sequence (DNA): TGTGCCAGCAGCCAACGGACAGGGGGCGACCCATCGGACACCATATATTTT. Amino acids: CASSQRTGGDPSDTIYF.